Below are 27 T cell receptor beta chains sequenced from a single sample in a study of cytomegalovirus exposure and HLA in healthy donors. Profiled with immunoSEQ multiplex PCR; TCRdb holds only in-frame clones, not every one. Of 250,000 or so clones listed, around 87% are singletons. Sample: PBMCs. The receptors stem from a man in his late teens or twenties in good health and CMV-seronegative.

In this sample, this clone turned up a few times. The rearrangement uses TRBV28 and TRBJ1-2, with 7 bases that match TRBD1. The CDR3 has 15 amino acids. The V segment lost 5 bases and the J segment 3 bases; nucleotides outside the gene matches: 9. Germline assignment: CDR1 MDHEN and CDR2 SYDVKM. CDR3 bases: TGTGCCAGCAGTCCCCCGGGACAGAGATACTATGGCTACACCTTC. Its protein product is CASSPPGQRYYGYTF.

This chain connects TRBV12-5 to TRBJ1-2; D is uncertain. Trimming took 3 bases from V and 8 from J, leaving 19 bases between them. The germline gives CDR1 LGHNT, CDR2 FRNRAP. The CDR3 runs 15 residues. The CDR3 protein is CASGFLENRAGGYTF. For the CDR3, the DNA is TGTGCTAGTGGTTTCCTGGAAAACCGCGCGGGAGGCTACACCTTC.

The chain couples TRBV5-1 to TRBJ2-3, with D possibly matching TRBD1 (5 bases). Germline V gives CDR1 SGHRS, CDR2 YFSETQ. The CDR3 runs 15 residues. The ends were cut back, 7 bases at V and 4 bases at J, with 19 bases in the middle. The DNA of the CDR3 is TGCGCCAGCGCAATGACCAAGGGGAAAGCAGATACGCAGTATTTT. It encodes CASAMTKGKADTQYF.

This chain joins TRBV30 and TRBJ2-1, with D unresolved. Trimming pared 0 bases from V and 8 bases from J, leaving 8 bases between. Germline lookup yields CDR1 GTSNPN and CDR2 SVGIG (reference sequence). The CDR3 is 12 amino acids. CDR3 sequence reads: CAWSVSADEQFF. In DNA, the CDR3 is TGTGCCTGGAGTGTCTCCGCAGATGAGCAGTTCTTC.

V is TRBV5-6 and J is TRBJ2-1; the match to TRBD2 covers 7 bases. The V and J ends lost 0 bases and 6 bases, in that order; junction bases with no gene match: 6. The CDR3 totals 15 residues. Germline V lookup: CDR1 SGHDT, CDR2 YYEEEE. CDR3 loop: CASSLGGGSANEQFF. CDR3 nucleotides: TGTGCCAGCAGCTTGGGCGGGGGATCGGCCAATGAGCAGTTCTTC.

This sequence joins TRBV30 and TRBJ1-6; D might be TRBD1 (5 bases). Trimming took 1 base from V and 6 from J, leaving 16 bases between them. The CDR3 loop spans 16 amino acids. Germline V lookup: CDR1 GTSNPN, CDR2 SVGIG (reference sequence). CDR3 region: CAWSATGIWSNSPLHF. CDR3 DNA: TGTGCCTGGAGTGCAACAGGAATCTGGAGTAATTCACCCCTCCACTTT. Filled out from reference TRBV30 and TRBJ1-6, the complete variable domain reads SQTIHQWPATLVQPVGSPLSLECTVEGTSNPNLYWYRQAAGRGLQLLFYSVGIGQISSEVPQNLSASRPQDRQFILSSKKLLLSDSGFYLCAWSATGIWSNSPLHFGNGTRLTVT.

This chain joins TRBV6-5 and TRBJ2-1; D is undetermined. The CDR3 runs 13 residues. Germline loops: CDR1 MNHEY, CDR2 SVGAGI. V lost 6 bases to trimming and J lost 8 bases, with 14 bases between them. CDR3 protein: CASRTSSIHEQFF. The CDR3, as DNA: TGTGCCAGCAGAACCTCTAGTATCCATGAGCAGTTCTTC.

The chain couples TRBV7-8 to TRBJ2-3; no clear D. In germline, CDR1 is SGHVS, CDR2 FQNEAQ. This CDR3 region has 12 residues. Trimming shortened V by 5 bases and J by 11 bases, and 14 bases separated the two germline ends. CDR3 DNA: TGTGCCAGCAGCATGCCGAGAGATGGGCAGTATTTT. It encodes CASSMPRDGQYF.

In this sample, this clone turned up many times. The chain employs TRBV7-2 and TRBJ2-2, with no clear D. CDR1 is SGHTA and CDR2 is FQGNSA in the germline V gene. The CDR3 spans 14 residues. Trimming shortened V by 2 bases and J by 7 bases, and 11 bases separated the two germline ends. CDR3 coding DNA: TGTGCCAGCAGCTTAAAGAGGTCGGGCGGGGAGCTGTTTTTT. Its protein product is CASSLKRSGGELFF. The complete variable domain, with remaining parts taken from reference TRBV7-2 and TRBJ2-2, reads GAGVSQSPSNKVTEKGKDVELRCDPISGHTALYWYRQSLGQGLEFLIYFQGNSAPDKSGLPSDRFSAERTGGSVSTLTIQRTQQEDSAVYLCASSLKRSGGELFFGEGSRLTVL.

The chain has TRBV10-1 and TRBJ2-7; TRBD2 might be the D (5 bases). Trimming removed 11 bases at V and 6 bases at J, with 23 bases between. CDR1 and CDR2 from the germline V gene are WNHNN and SYGVQD (reference sequence). The length of the CDR3 is 14 residues. In DNA form, the CDR3 reads TGCGCCTATTCGGGTTCGGGAATTCGGGGCGAGCAGTACTTC. It translates to CAYSGSGIRGEQYF.

The chain employs TRBV7-9 and TRBJ1-3, with D unclear. CDR1 is SEHNR and CDR2 is FQNEAQ in the germline V gene (reference sequence). Between the trimmed V and J ends, which lost 0 bases and 4 bases, there was a span of 10 bases. The CDR3 contains 15 residues. The CDR3 sequence: CASSLARTVGNTIYF. In DNA form, the CDR3 reads TGTGCCAGCAGCTTAGCTAGGACTGTCGGAAACACCATATATTTT.

The CDR3 protein is CATDSSLFGYTF. Here the CDR3 DNA reads TGTGCCACCGACAGTAGCCTATTCGGCTACACCTTC. The chain is built from TRBV28 and TRBJ1-2; tentatively, D is TRBD1 (5 bases). Germline V gives CDR1 MDHEN, CDR2 SYDVKM. CDR3 length: 12 amino acids. Trimming pared 10 bases from V and 8 bases from J, leaving 17 bases between.

The chain has TRBV28 and TRBJ2-2; the match to TRBD2 covers 8 bases. Germline V gene lookup returns CDR1 MDHEN and CDR2 SYDVKM. The V gene end was trimmed by 4 bases and the J gene end by 5 bases; junction bases not matched to a gene: 6. The CDR3 has 15 amino acids. CDR3 DNA sequence: TGTGCCAGCAGTTCCGGGGGGGCCCGGACCGGGGAGCTGTTTTTT. Encoded protein: CASSSGGARTGELFF.

V is TRBV4-3 and J is TRBJ2-7; D ambiguous. The CDR3 consists of 15 residues. V was shortened by 4 bases and J by 0 bases, with 13 bases between the two germline ends. Germline CDR1 reads LGHNA; CDR2 reads YSLEER. The CDR3 is CASSPGTVPSYEQYF. The CDR3 DNA is TGCGCCAGCAGCCCCGGTACAGTACCCTCCTACGAGCAGTACTTC.

The chain has TRBV28 and TRBJ2-7; a possible D gene is TRBD1 (6 bases). The V end lost 5 bases, the J end lost 9 bases, and 23 bases lay between the germline ends. CDR3 length equals 15 residues. Per the germline V gene, CDR1 is MDHEN and CDR2 is SYDVKM. This CDR3 reads CASSTTDSGGKRQYF. The CDR3 DNA is TGTGCCAGCAGTACAACGGACAGCGGTGGGAAAAGGCAGTACTTC.

Remarks on this clone: Distinct nucleotide sequences in the sample also encode this CDR3. J is TRBJ2-3 and V is TRBV6-1; 7 nucleotides match TRBD1. CDR1 and CDR2 (germline): MNHNS, SASEGT. The CDR3 consists of 14 residues. Germline trimming cut 5 bases from V and 2 bases from J; bases unmatched to any gene: 4. CDR3 DNA sequence: TGTGCCAGCAGTAGACAGGGTTACACAGATACGCAGTATTTT. The encoded protein is CASSRQGYTDTQYF.

The rearrangement joins TRBV25-1 to TRBJ2-5, with a possible D match to TRBD2 (5 bases). Germline values: CDR1 MGHDK, CDR2 SYGVNS. The CDR3 is 13 amino acids. The V end was cut by 6 bases, the J end by 3 bases, with 11 bases between. CDR3 sequence: CASSAGKEETQYF. The CDR3 DNA sequence: TGTGCCAGCAGCGCCGGGAAAGAAGAGACCCAGTACTTC.

The V call is TRBV4-3, the J call TRBJ2-1, with D unresolved. V lost 0 bases to trimming and J lost 7 bases, with 16 bases between them. In germline, CDR1 is LGHNA, CDR2 YSLEER. The CDR3 spans 16 residues. The CDR3 sequence: CASSQDTGLRLNEQFF. CDR3 nucleotides: TGCGCCAGCAGCCAAGATACTGGGTTGAGACTTAATGAGCAGTTCTTC.

CDR3 residues: CAIGSSGRTDTQYF. DNA of the CDR3: TGTGCCATCGGATCTAGCGGGAGAACAGATACGCAGTATTTT. The chain recombines TRBV10-3 with TRBJ2-3; TRBD2 aligns across 10 bases. Per the germline V gene, CDR1 is ENHRY and CDR2 is SYGVKD. The CDR3 covers 14 residues. V was clipped by 8 bases and J by 3 bases; unmatched bases: 5.

V is TRBV28 and J is TRBJ2-7; TRBD2 is a possible D gene (6 bases). The CDR3 is 14 amino acids. The germline gives CDR1 MDHEN, CDR2 SYDVKM. The V and J ends lost 3 bases and 3 bases respectively, with 12 bases between them. CDR3 DNA sequence: TGTGCCAGCAGTTTGAGGGAGGTGTTCTACGAGCAGTACTTC. This translates into CASSLREVFYEQYF.

V gene TRBV19 combines with J gene TRBJ1-5; a weak D match, TRBD1 (6 bases). The V end was cut by 5 bases, the J end by 6 bases, with 17 bases between. This CDR3 is 15 amino acids long. Germline lookup yields CDR1 LNHDA and CDR2 SQIVND (reference sequence). This chain's CDR3 is CASSPGTFGIQPQHF. The CDR3 DNA reads as TGTGCCAGTAGTCCCGGGACATTTGGGATTCAGCCCCAGCATTTT.

This rearrangement joins TRBV6-5 to TRBJ2-1; TRBD1 matches 9 bases. The CDR3 has 13 amino acids. Losses at the gene ends were 5 bases for V and 11 bases for J; bases not matched to a gene: 7. Germline V gene sequence: CDR1 MNHEY, CDR2 SVGAGI. CDR3 in amino acids: CASSDPGQGKQFF. The CDR3 DNA sequence: TGTGCCAGCAGTGACCCAGGACAGGGGAAGCAGTTCTTC.

The V gene is TRBV4-3, the J gene TRBJ1-3; D uncertain. This CDR3 is built from 17 residues. V dropped 1 base and J dropped 0 bases, with 13 bases sitting between them. Per germline, CDR1 LGHNA and CDR2 YSLEER. The CDR3 nucleotides read TGCGCCAGCAGCCAAGTACCTGGGAGGGACTCTGGAAACACCATATATTTT. Translation: CASSQVPGRDSGNTIYF.

The chain employs TRBV27 and TRBJ2-2; 8 bases agree with TRBD1. J lost 6 bases, V lost 3 bases, and 9 bases had no gene match. CDR3 length: 16 amino acids. The germline CDR1 and CDR2 sequences are MNHEY and SMNVEV (reference sequence). CDR3: CASSFSAGGLAGELFF. CDR3 in DNA: TGTGCCAGCAGTTTTTCGGCAGGGGGCTTGGCCGGGGAGCTGTTTTTT.

The J gene is TRBJ2-1, the V gene TRBV5-1, with 10 bases matching TRBD2. The CDR3 has 15 residues. CDR1 SGHRS and CDR2 YFSETQ come from the germline V gene. V dropped 1 base and J dropped 7; count of bases not matched to a gene: 5. The CDR3 region is CASSLSVGLANEQFF. The CDR3 nucleotides read TGCGCCAGCAGCTTGAGTGTGGGACTAGCGAATGAGCAGTTCTTC. Filled out from reference TRBV5-1 and TRBJ2-1, the complete variable domain reads KAGVTQTPRYLIKTRGQQVTLSCSPISGHRSVSWYQQTPGQGLQFLFEYFSETQRNKGNFPGRFSGRQFSNSRSEMNVSTLELGDSALYLCASSLSVGLANEQFFGPGTRLTVL.

V gene TRBV6-1 combines with J gene TRBJ2-7, with 12 bases aligning to TRBD2. The trim removed 3 bases at V and 0 bases at J, leaving 6 bases unmatched. The CDR3 runs 17 residues. The germline gives CDR1 MNHNS, CDR2 SASEGT. The CDR3 sequence is CASSDPGTSGRSYEQYF. The CDR3 bases are TGTGCCAGCAGTGATCCCGGGACTAGCGGGCGCTCCTACGAGCAGTACTTC.

The gene calls are TRBV28 and TRBJ1-5, with a tentative D call TRBD1 (5 bases). The CDR3 spans 13 residues. The germline V gene encodes CDR1 MDHEN and CDR2 SYDVKM. Between the trimmed V and J ends, which lost 10 bases and 9 bases, there was a span of 19 bases. In DNA form, the CDR3 reads TGTGCCACGACAGTGGGGGGGACGAGGCCCCAGCATTTT. Translating it yields CATTVGGTRPQHF.